These 30 T cell receptor beta chains originate from one sample sequenced in a study of OX40 agonist ivuxolimab in advanced cancers. Data came from immunoSEQ multiplex PCR; TCRdb stores just in-frame clones and leaves some out. The sample includes approximately 84,000 clones, approximately 92% of them seen just once. The starting material was CD4+ or CD8+ T cells sorted from blood, obtained in a trial of the OX40 agonist ivuxolimab. The receptors shown here come from an adult with an advanced solid tumor such as melanoma, head and neck, liver or kidney cancer.

Points on this clone: The junction shows a germline mismatch at one end, possibly a read error. The chain couples TRBV4-2 to TRBJ1-5; D uncertain. The CDR3 is made up of 13 amino acids. Germline lookup yields CDR1 LGHNA and CDR2 YNFKEQ. The CDR3 bases are TGTGCCAGCAGCCAAGATGGGAATCAACCCCAGCATTTT. As protein: CASSQDGNQPQHF.

This CDR3 is CASSLYSSNQPQHF. Written as DNA, the CDR3 is TGTGCCAGCAGTTTATATAGTAGCAATCAGCCCCAGCATTTT. The chain is built from TRBV28 and TRBJ1-5; D gene unclear. The germline CDR1 and CDR2 sequences are MDHEN and SYDVKM. Trimming took off 1 base at V and 0 bases at J, with 4 bases between the two ends. The CDR3 is 14 residues long.

This clone has only one observation. The chain links TRBV9 to TRBJ2-4; tentative D call: TRBD1 (6 bases). The CDR3 runs to 15 residues. CDR1 and CDR2 from the germline V gene are SGDLS and YYNGEE. The ends were cut back, 4 bases at V and 6 bases at J, with 17 bases in the middle. CDR3 coding DNA: TGTGCCAGCAGCCCCCTCCCGGTCAGGGGAAACATTCAGTACTTC. Encoded protein: CASSPLPVRGNIQYF.

The chain carries TRBV28 and TRBJ1-3; D might be TRBD1 (5 bases). From germline, CDR1 is MDHEN and CDR2 SYDVKM. Trimming shortened V by 8 bases and J by 8 bases, and 10 bases separated the two germline ends. This CDR3 comprises 11 residues. The CDR3 is CASLGGDTIYF. The DNA of the CDR3 is TGTGCCAGCCTCGGGGGGGACACCATATATTTT. Complete variable domain (other parts from reference TRBV28 and TRBJ1-3): DVKVTQSSRYLVKRTGEKVFLECVQDMDHENMFWYRQDPGLGLRLIYFSYDVKMKEKGDIPEGYSVSREKKERFSLILESASTNQTSMYLCASLGGDTIYFGEGSWLTVV.

This clone was recorded only once. This chain uses TRBV18 with TRBJ1-4; possible D gene TRBD1, 6 bases. From germline, CDR1 is KGHSH and CDR2 LQKENI. The V gene lost 4 bases and the J gene lost 0 bases, with 9 bases spanning the gap. This CDR3 region has 15 residues. Here the CDR3 DNA reads TGTGCCAGCTCACAACAGGGACCAACTAATGAAAAACTGTTTTTT. It specifies CASSQQGPTNEKLFF.

V usage is TRBV4-1 and J usage is TRBJ2-7; 14 nucleotides agree with TRBD2. This CDR3 spans 16 amino acids. V was pared by 4 bases and J by 4 bases, with 6 bases of the junction left unmatched. The germline CDR1 and CDR2 sequences are MGHRA and YSYEKL. CDR3 DNA sequence: TGCGCCAGCAGCCCGGGACTAGCGGGGGACTCATACGAGCAGTACGTC. Translation: CASSPGLAGDSYEQYV.

This sequence joins TRBV30 and TRBJ2-5; 10 bases align to TRBD2. The CDR3 consists of 16 residues. Per germline, CDR1 GTSNPN and CDR2 SVGIG (reference sequence). The junction had 17 bases not matched to a gene; V was cut back by 8 bases and J by 5 bases. The DNA for the CDR3 is TGTGCCAACGGACTAGCGGAGCCTTTACGGGGGGAGACCCAGTACTTC. This translates into CANGLAEPLRGETQYF.

The V call is TRBV2, the J call TRBJ1-1, with a possible D match to TRBD1 (5 bases). Per germline, CDR1 SNHLY and CDR2 FYNNEI. The CDR3 is 13 residues long. V was cut by 3 bases and J by 2 bases, with 7 bases left in between. The CDR3 here is CASSDRVNTEAFF. CDR3 nucleotides: TGTGCCAGCAGTGACAGGGTCAACACTGAAGCTTTCTTT. Looking up the rest from reference TRBV2 and TRBJ1-1 gives the full variable domain: EPEVTQTPSHQVTQMGQEVILRCVPISNHLYFYWYRQILGQKVEFLVSFYNNEISEKSEIFDDQFSVERPDGSNFTLKIRSTKLEDSAMYFCASSDRVNTEAFFGQGTRLTVV.

The chain has TRBV6-5 and TRBJ2-5; D ambiguous. This CDR3 contains 11 residues. The V end lost 7 bases, the J end lost 3 bases, and 6 bases lay between the germline ends. The germline V gene encodes CDR1 MNHEY and CDR2 SVGAGI. The CDR3 DNA reads TGTGCCAGCATCCTAGAAGAGACCCAGTACTTC. It yields the protein CASILEETQYF.

The chain combines TRBV2 with TRBJ1-3, with D maybe TRBD1 (5 bases). Trimming removed 1 base from V and 1 base from J, with 8 bases in between. There are 15 residues in the CDR3. Germline CDR1 SNHLY, CDR2 FYNNEI. The CDR3 DNA follows: TGTGCCAGCAGTGAAGACAGGTTGTCTGGAAACACCATATATTTT. It translates to CASSEDRLSGNTIYF.

The rearrangement links TRBV9 to TRBJ2-1; the D gene is possibly TRBD2 (6 bases). Germline V gene sequence: CDR1 SGDLS, CDR2 YYNGEE. Trimming took 4 bases from V and 8 from J, leaving 22 bases between them. The CDR3 has 16 amino acids. As DNA, the CDR3 is TGTGCCAGCAGCCCCCGTGTGGGACTCATGCCCCATGAGCAGTTCTTC. This sequence encodes CASSPRVGLMPHEQFF.

This sequence joins TRBV30 and TRBJ2-1; D is possibly TRBD1 (5 bases). Trimming removed 4 bases at V and 4 bases at J, with 11 bases between. CDR3 size: 13 residues. The V gene's germline CDR1 is GTSNPN and CDR2 SVGIG (reference sequence). The CDR3 sequence is CAWNRRSYNEQFF. Written as DNA, the CDR3 is TGTGCCTGGAACAGGCGGTCTTACAATGAGCAGTTCTTC.

The V call is TRBV7-9, the J call TRBJ2-7; D gene unclear. This CDR3 is built from 14 residues. Germline-derived CDR1 and CDR2 are SEHNR and FQNEAQ (reference sequence). Trimming removed 4 bases from V and 2 bases from J, with 12 bases in between. Here the CDR3 reads CASSSVPAAYEQYV. In DNA, the CDR3 is TGTGCCAGCAGCTCGGTCCCGGCCGCCTACGAGCAGTACGTC.

V usage is TRBV9 and J usage is TRBJ1-3; D is possibly TRBD1 (5 bases). The CDR3 runs to 18 residues. CDR1 is SGDLS, CDR2 YYNGEE, per germline. Between the trimmed V and J ends, which lost 0 bases and 0 bases, there was a span of 16 bases. CDR3 sequence reads: CASSVASPGSYSGNTIYF. The CDR3 DNA follows: TGTGCCAGCAGCGTAGCGTCCCCAGGGTCCTACTCTGGAAACACCATATATTTT.

The chain is built from TRBV21-1 and TRBJ1-6. TRBV21-1 is deemed a pseudogene. The CDR3 spans 15 residues. In nucleotides, the CDR3 is TGTGCCAGCAGCGGGTGGAGGGCGTCTGAGTCACCCCTCCACTTT. This gives the protein CASSGWRASESPLHF.

The chain couples TRBV7-9 to TRBJ1-6; D not certain. The CDR3 is 16 amino acids. V lost 5 bases and J 4 bases, leaving 15 bases between the germline ends. Germline loops: CDR1 SEHNR, CDR2 FQNEAQ (reference sequence). This chain's CDR3 is CASSAITTVYNSPLHF. The CDR3 nucleotides read TGTGCCAGCAGCGCTATAACAACAGTTTATAATTCACCCCTCCACTTT.

The chain recombines TRBV28 with TRBJ2-2; 10 nucleotides match TRBD2. Germline lookup yields CDR1 MDHEN and CDR2 SYDVKM. The CDR3 is made up of 16 amino acids. V trimming: 5 bases; J trimming: 3 bases; junction bases outside the gene matches: 6. CDR3 protein: CASSPTSGAYTGELFF. CDR3 nucleotide sequence: TGTGCCAGCAGTCCCACTAGCGGGGCCTACACCGGGGAGCTGTTTTTT.

The V and J genes are TRBV5-1 and TRBJ2-2; D gene ambiguous. The CDR3 consists of 13 residues. The V and J ends lost 0 bases and 6 bases respectively, with 6 bases between them. CDR1 is SGHRS and CDR2 is YFSETQ in the germline V gene. DNA of the CDR3: TGCGCCAGCAGCTTGGACCCATCCGGGGAGCTGTTTTTT. Its protein is CASSLDPSGELFF. The complete variable domain, with remaining parts taken from reference TRBV5-1 and TRBJ2-2, reads KAGVTQTPRYLIKTRGQQVTLSCSPISGHRSVSWYQQTPGQGLQFLFEYFSETQRNKGNFPGRFSGRQFSNSRSEMNVSTLELGDSALYLCASSLDPSGELFFGEGSRLTVL.

This clone was found a few times. The chain carries TRBV4-1 and TRBJ1-2; 11 bases are a match to TRBD1. Losses at the gene ends were 1 base for V and 5 bases for J; bases not matched to a gene: 6. The germline V gene encodes CDR1 MGHRA and CDR2 YSYEKL. The CDR3 contains 16 residues. The CDR3 DNA reads as TGCGCCAGCAGCCAAGGATCCGGGACAGGGGGATATGGCTACACCTTC. It translates to CASSQGSGTGGYGYTF.

V usage is TRBV28 and J usage is TRBJ2-7, with 9 bases identical to TRBD1. The CDR3 loop spans 15 amino acids. Losses at the gene ends were 5 bases for V and 2 bases for J; bases not matched to a gene: 7. Per germline, CDR1 MDHEN and CDR2 SYDVKM. Here the CDR3 DNA reads TGTGCCAGCAGTAAAGCCGGGACAGGGACCTACGAGCAGTACTTC. Amino acids: CASSKAGTGTYEQYF.

The chain employs TRBV28 and TRBJ2-2; D could derive from TRBD1 or TRBD2 (5 bases each). Germline V gene data show CDR1 as MDHEN and CDR2 as SYDVKM. This CDR3 is 16 amino acids long. Trimming removed 2 bases from V and 1 base from J, with 11 bases in between. DNA for the CDR3: TGTGCCAGCAGTTTAACCCCTGGGGGGAACACCGGGGAGCTGTTTTTT. Protein sequence: CASSLTPGGNTGELFF.

This chain connects TRBV5-1 to TRBJ2-2; D may be TRBD1 or TRBD2 (5 bases each). V dropped 7 bases and J dropped 6 bases, with 25 bases sitting between them. This CDR3 contains 17 residues. Germline-derived CDR1 and CDR2 are SGHRS and YFSETQ. CDR3 bases: TGCGCCAGCGGACTCTCCCCGACAGCCACCACCTCCGGGGAGCTGTTTTTT. This gives the protein CASGLSPTATTSGELFF. The full variable domain, in which reference TRBV5-1 and TRBJ2-2 provide the parts outside the CDR3, is KAGVTQTPRYLIKTRGQQVTLSCSPISGHRSVSWYQQTPGQGLQFLFEYFSETQRNKGNFPGRFSGRQFSNSRSEMNVSTLELGDSALYLCASGLSPTATTSGELFFGEGSRLTVL.

The V call is TRBV10-3, the J call TRBJ2-1, with 10 bases that match TRBD2. CDR3 length: 13 residues. The ends lost 11 bases at V and 4 bases at J; junction bases unmatched: 5. CDR1 is ENHRY and CDR2 is SYGVKD in the germline V gene. CDR3 coding DNA: TGTGCCTCCGGACTAGCGGATTACAATGAGCAGTTCTTC. Translating it yields CASGLADYNEQFF.

The J gene is TRBJ1-2, the V gene TRBV9, with 7 bases aligning to TRBD1. The CDR3 is made up of 14 amino acids. V lost 3 bases, J lost 3 bases, and 5 bases stayed unmatched. Germline V CDR1 and CDR2: SGDLS, YYNGEE. The CDR3 DNA reads TGTGCCAGCAGCGACGACAGGGCACACTATGGCTACACCTTC. Protein sequence: CASSDDRAHYGYTF. The entire variable domain, with the rest obtained from reference TRBV9 and TRBJ1-2, is as follows: DSGVTQTPKHLITATGQRVTLRCSPRSGDLSVYWYQQSLDQGLQFLIQYYNGEERAKGNILERFSAQQFPDLHSELNLSSLELGDSALYFCASSDDRAHYGYTFGSGTRLTVV.

The chain carries TRBV5-4 and TRBJ2-1, with D tentatively TRBD1 (5 bases). The CDR3 contains 15 residues. Deletions cut 1 base from V and 0 bases from J, with 8 bases between. The germline gives CDR1 SGHNT, CDR2 YYREEE (reference sequence). The CDR3 spells CASSLSQGSYNEQFF. CDR3 sequence (DNA): TGTGCCAGCAGCTTGAGCCAGGGCTCCTACAATGAGCAGTTCTTC.

The chain uses TRBV5-1 and TRBJ2-2; TRBD1 might be the D (6 bases). The CDR3 totals 16 residues. In germline, CDR1 is SGHRS, CDR2 YFSETQ. The V gene lost 0 bases and the J gene lost 4 bases, with 13 bases spanning the gap. As DNA, the CDR3 is TGCGCCAGCAGCTTGGTGCTAGGGGGAAGCACCGGGGAGCTGTTTTTT. Protein: CASSLVLGGSTGELFF.

This chain uses TRBV9 with TRBJ1-4; D gene uncertain. The V end lost 9 bases, the J end lost 3 bases, and 9 bases lay between the germline ends. The CDR3 sequence is 12 residues long. The germline V gene encodes CDR1 SGDLS and CDR2 YYNGEE. The CDR3 coding sequence is TGTGCCACCCCCGGACCTAATGAAAAACTGTTTTTT. It specifies CATPGPNEKLFF.

This chain links TRBV5-1 with TRBJ2-1; D not resolved. The CDR3 loop spans 15 amino acids. Between the trimmed V and J ends, which lost 5 bases and 0 bases, there was a span of 12 bases. Germline CDR1 and CDR2: SGHRS and YFSETQ. The CDR3 here is CASRPRSSSYNEQFF. The DNA for the CDR3 is TGCGCCAGCAGACCCCGGTCAAGCTCCTACAATGAGCAGTTCTTC.

The chain employs TRBV4-2 and TRBJ1-2; D is uncertain. The germline V and J ends were trimmed by 0 bases and 2 bases, with 10 bases remaining between them. CDR3 length equals 15 residues. Germline V lookup: CDR1 LGHNA, CDR2 YNFKEQ. The CDR3 DNA reads TGTGCCAGCAGCCAAGATTCAGGAACCAACTATGGCTACACCTTC. It translates to CASSQDSGTNYGYTF.

The chain joins TRBV2 to TRBJ1-1, with D possibly matching TRBD1 (6 bases). The CDR3 sequence is 13 residues long. The germline V gene has CDR1 SNHLY and CDR2 FYNNEI. V lost 8 bases and J lost 0, with 10 bases in between. For the CDR3, the DNA is TGTGCCAGCGGTAGGGACATGAACACTGAAGCTTTCTTT. Translation gives CASGRDMNTEAFF.